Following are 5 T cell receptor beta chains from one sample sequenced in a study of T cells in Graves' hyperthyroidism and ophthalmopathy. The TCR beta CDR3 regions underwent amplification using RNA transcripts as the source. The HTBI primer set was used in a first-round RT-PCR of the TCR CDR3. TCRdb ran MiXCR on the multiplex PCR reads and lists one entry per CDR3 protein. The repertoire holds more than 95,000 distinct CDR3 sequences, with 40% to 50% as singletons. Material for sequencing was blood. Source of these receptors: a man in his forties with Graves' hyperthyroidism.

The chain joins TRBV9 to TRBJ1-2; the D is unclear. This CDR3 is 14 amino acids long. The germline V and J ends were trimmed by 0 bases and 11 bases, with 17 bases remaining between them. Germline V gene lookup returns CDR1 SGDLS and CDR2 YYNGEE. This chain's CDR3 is CASSVVAVPLSYTF. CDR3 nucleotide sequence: TGTGCCAGCAGCGTAGTGGCAGTCCCCCTGAGTTACACCTTC.

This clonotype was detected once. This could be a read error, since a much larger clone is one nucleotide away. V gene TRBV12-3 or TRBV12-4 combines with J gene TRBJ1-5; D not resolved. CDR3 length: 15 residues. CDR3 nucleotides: TGTGCCAGCACCCCTGGGAGGGAAGGCTATCAGCCCCGGCATTTT. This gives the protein CASTPGREGYQPRHF.

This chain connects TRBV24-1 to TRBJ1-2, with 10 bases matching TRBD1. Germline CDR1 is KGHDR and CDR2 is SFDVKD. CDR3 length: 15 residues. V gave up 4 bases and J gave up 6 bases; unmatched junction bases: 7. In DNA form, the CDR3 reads TGTGCCACCAGTGAACGATCGACAGGGGGCGATGGCTACACCTTC. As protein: CATSERSTGGDGYTF.

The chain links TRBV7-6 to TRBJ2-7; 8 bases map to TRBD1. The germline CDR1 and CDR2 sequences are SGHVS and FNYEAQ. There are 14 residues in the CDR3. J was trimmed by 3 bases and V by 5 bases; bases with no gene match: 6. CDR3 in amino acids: CASSTGQAFYEQYF. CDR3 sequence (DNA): TGTGCCAGCAGCACGGGACAGGCCTTCTACGAGCAGTACTTC.

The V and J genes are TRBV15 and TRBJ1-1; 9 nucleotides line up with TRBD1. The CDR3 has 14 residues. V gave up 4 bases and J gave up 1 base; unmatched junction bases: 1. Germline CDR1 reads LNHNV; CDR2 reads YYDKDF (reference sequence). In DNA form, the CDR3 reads TGTGCCACCAGCACGGGACAGGGGAACACTGAAGCTTTCTTT. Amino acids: CATSTGQGNTEAFF.